This TCR beta chain came from a study of blood T cell repertoires in COVID-19. Study information: COVID-19 samples, acute and convalescent, were from the United States, Italy and Spain. From T cells, B-cell-depleted T cells, or PBMCs came the material, which was cDNA or gDNA.

Produced via immunoSEQ multiplex PCR; TCRdb's table is partial and in-frame only. The sample has around 300,000 clones, roughly 91% seen once. This clone has only a few counts. Those enrolled, adults aged roughly 18 to 90 years, came from around 24 US areas. V lost 1 base and J lost 3, with 10 bases in between. The CDR3 totals 15 residues. Germline loops: CDR1 MGHRA, CDR2 YSYEKL. This TCR was recovered from a woman aged 60-75 years who had recovered from COVID-19. Sequences were obtained from PBMCs or T cells enriched from blood (not recorded which). The V and J genes are TRBV4-1 and TRBJ2-4, with D possibly being TRBD2 (5 bases). CDR3 region: CASSQATMGKNIQYF. The CDR3 DNA reads as TGCGCCAGCAGCCAAGCGACTATGGGCAAAAACATTCAGTACTTC.